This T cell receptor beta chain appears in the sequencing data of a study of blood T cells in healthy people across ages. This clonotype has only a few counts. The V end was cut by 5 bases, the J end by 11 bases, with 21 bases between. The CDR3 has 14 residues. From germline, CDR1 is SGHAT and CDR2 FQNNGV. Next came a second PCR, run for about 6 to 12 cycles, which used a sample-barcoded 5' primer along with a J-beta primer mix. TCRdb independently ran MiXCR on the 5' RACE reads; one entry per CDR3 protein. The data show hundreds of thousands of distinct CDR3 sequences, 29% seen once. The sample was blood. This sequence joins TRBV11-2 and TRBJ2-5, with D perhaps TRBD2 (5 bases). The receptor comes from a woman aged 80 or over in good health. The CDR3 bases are TGTGCCAGCAGCCCAAGCCCTAGCCATTATGAGCAGTACTTC. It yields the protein CASSPSPSHYEQYF. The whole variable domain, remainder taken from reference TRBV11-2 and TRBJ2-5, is EAGVAQSPRYKIIEKRQSVAFWCNPISGHATLYWYQQILGQGPKLLIQFQNNGVVDDSQLPKDRFSAERLKGVDSTLKIQPAKLEDSAVYLCASSPSPSHYEQYFGPGTRLLVL.